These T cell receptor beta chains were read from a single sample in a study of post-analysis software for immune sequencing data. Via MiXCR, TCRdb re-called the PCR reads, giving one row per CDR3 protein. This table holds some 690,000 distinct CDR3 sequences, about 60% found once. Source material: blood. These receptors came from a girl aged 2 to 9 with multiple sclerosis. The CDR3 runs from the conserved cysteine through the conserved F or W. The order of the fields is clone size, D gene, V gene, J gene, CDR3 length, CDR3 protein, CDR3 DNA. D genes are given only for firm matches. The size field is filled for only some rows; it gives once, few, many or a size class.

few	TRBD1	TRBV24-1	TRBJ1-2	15	CATSDRTGGNYGYTF	TGTGCCACCAGTGATCGAACAGGGGGCAACTATGGCTACACCTTC
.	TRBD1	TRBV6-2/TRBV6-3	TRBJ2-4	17	CASSPPGQGGAKNIQYF	TGTGCCAGCAGCCCACCGGGACAGGGGGGAGCCAAAAACATTCAGTACTTC
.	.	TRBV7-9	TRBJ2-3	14	CASSLEEQADTQYF	TGTGCCAGCAGCTTAGAAGAGCAGGCAGATACGCAGTATTTT
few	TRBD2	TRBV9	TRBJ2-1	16	CASSVVASGRGNEQFF	TGTGCCAGCAGCGTAGTAGCTAGCGGGAGGGGTAATGAGCAGTTCTTC
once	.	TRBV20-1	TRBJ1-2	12	CSASTENYGYTF	TGCAGTGCTTCTACAGAGAACTATGGCTACACCTTC
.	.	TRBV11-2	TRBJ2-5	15	CASSPHSGGPRTQYF	TGTGCCAGCAGCCCCCACAGTGGGGGACCAAGAACCCAGTACTTC
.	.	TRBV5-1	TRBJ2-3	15	CASSLGLVDTDTQYF	TGCGCCAGCAGCTTGGGGCTGGTAGATACAGATACGCAGTATTTT
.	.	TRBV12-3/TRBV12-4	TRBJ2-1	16	CASSPTGTAEDNEQFF	TGTGCCAGCAGTCCCACGGGGACCGCTGAGGACAATGAGCAGTTCTTC
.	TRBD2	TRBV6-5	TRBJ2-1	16	CASSYRTSGSRGVQFF	TGTGCCAGCAGTTACCGGACTAGCGGGAGTCGAGGTGTGCAGTTCTTC
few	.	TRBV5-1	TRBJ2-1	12	CASSETGDEQFF	TGCGCCAGCAGCGAGACGGGTGATGAGCAGTTCTTC
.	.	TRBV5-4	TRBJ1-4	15	CASSSQPGGNEKLFF	TGTGCCAGCAGTTCCCAACCGGGGGGGAATGAAAAACTGTTTTTT
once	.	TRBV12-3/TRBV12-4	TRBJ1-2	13	CASSPGGSCGYTF	TGTGCCAGCAGCCCCGGAGGGAGCTGTGGCTACACCTTC
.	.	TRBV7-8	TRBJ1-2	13	CASSLTRPAGYTF	TGTGCCAGCAGCTTAACCCGGCCGGCGGGCTACACCTTC
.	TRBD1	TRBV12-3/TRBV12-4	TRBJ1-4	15	CASSPRQGPNEKLFF	TGTGCCAGCAGTCCCAGACAGGGTCCTAATGAAAAACTGTTTTTT
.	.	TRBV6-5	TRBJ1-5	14	CASSQGQRHQPQHF	TGTGCCAGCAGCCAAGGACAGAGACATCAGCCCCAGCATTTT
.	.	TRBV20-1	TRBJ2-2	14	CSARVPGRSGELFF	TGCAGTGCTAGGGTGCCGGGGCGCAGCGGGGAGCTGTTTTTT
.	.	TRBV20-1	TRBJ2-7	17	CSARPLIPPQEDGEQYF	TGCAGTGCTAGACCATTAATCCCCCCCCAGGAAGACGGCGAGCAGTACTTC
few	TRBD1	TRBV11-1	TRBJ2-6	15	CASSDRVGGANVLTF	TGTGCCAGCAGCGACAGGGTCGGTGGGGCCAACGTCCTGACTTTC